Each of the 22 T cell receptor beta chains below was sequenced from the same sample in a study of shared clonotypes between healthy human individuals. Naive CD8 cells, CD45RO-negative and positively selected for CCR7, excluded terminally differentiated effector memory CD45RA+ cells. The table came from immunoSEQ multiplex PCR; TCRdb's copy has only in-frame clones and leaves some out. The sample records some 2,100,000 clones, 90% to 95% being singletons. The material sequenced was naive CD8+ T cells from PBMCs. These receptors were taken from a young man in good health. Some clones in this sample may be carry-over from other donors' samples.

The chain joins TRBV7-9 to TRBJ1-2, with 8 bases aligning to TRBD1. The germline V gene has CDR1 SEHNR and CDR2 FQNEAQ (reference sequence). The CDR3 runs to 14 residues. The V gene end was trimmed by 6 bases and the J gene end by 8 bases; junction bases not matched to a gene: 11. The DNA of the CDR3 is TGTGCCAGCAGAGATCTACAGGGGGACCAAGGCTACACCTTC. It specifies CASRDLQGDQGYTF.

The V gene is TRBV5-1, the J gene TRBJ2-7; D is undetermined. Germline V gene data show CDR1 as SGHRS and CDR2 as YFSETQ. The CDR3 contains 12 residues. V gave up 0 bases and J gave up 4 bases, with 5 bases separating them. The CDR3 protein is CASSLGFYEQYF. CDR3 bases: TGCGCCAGCAGCTTGGGGTTTTACGAGCAGTACTTC.

The chain has TRBV4-1 and TRBJ2-7; TRBD2 matches 10 bases. Germline values: CDR1 MGHRA, CDR2 YSYEKL. With V trimmed by 0 bases and J by 2 bases, 4 bases remained unmatched. The length of the CDR3 is 16 residues. The CDR3 DNA follows: TGCGCCAGCAGCCAAGATTGGACTAGCGGTACCTACGAGCAGTACTTC. The encoded protein is CASSQDWTSGTYEQYF.

The chain uses TRBV27 and TRBJ2-7; 8 bases are a match to TRBD2. In germline, CDR1 is MNHEY, CDR2 SMNVEV (reference sequence). The CDR3 runs 19 residues. Unmatched junction bases numbered 18, after V lost 3 bases and J lost 2 bases. This CDR3 is CASSFRMGTRSPIPYEQYF. The CDR3 bases are TGTGCCAGCAGTTTCAGAATGGGGACTAGATCTCCAATCCCCTACGAGCAGTACTTC.

The V call is TRBV28, the J call TRBJ1-5; the match to TRBD1 covers 7 bases. V lost 7 bases to trimming and J lost 0 bases; unmatched junction nucleotides: 6. CDR3 length: 15 residues. CDR1 and CDR2 (germline): MDHEN, SYDVKM. The CDR3 is CASKTGIHSNQPQHF. CDR3 coding DNA: TGTGCCAGCAAGACAGGGATTCATAGCAATCAGCCCCAGCATTTT.

In the case of this clone: In the same sample, other DNA sequences code for this CDR3. This chain joins TRBV7-9 and TRBJ1-1, with no clear D. Germline V lookup: CDR1 SEHNR, CDR2 FQNEAQ (reference sequence). The V end was cut by 0 bases, the J end by 1 base, with 9 bases between. The CDR3 has 15 amino acids. CDR3 bases: TGTGCCAGCAGCTTAGCGGCCGGGGAGAACACTGAAGCTTTCTTT. This sequence encodes CASSLAAGENTEAFF.

V is TRBV19 and J is TRBJ1-3; D unclear. Germline-derived CDR1 and CDR2 are LNHDA and SQIVND (reference sequence). Trimming pared 7 bases from V and 8 bases from J, leaving 12 bases between. The CDR3 is 12 amino acids. CDR3 residues: CASKGISDTIYF. The CDR3 DNA sequence: TGTGCCAGTAAAGGGATCTCGGACACCATATATTTT.

Details on this clone: Other DNA sequences in the sample encode the same CDR3. The V call is TRBV6-1, the J call TRBJ1-3; no definite D call. Germline V gene data show CDR1 as MNHNS and CDR2 as SASEGT. This CDR3 has 14 amino acids. Deletions cut 2 bases from V and 1 base from J, with 6 bases between. CDR3 nucleotide sequence: TGTGCCAGCAGTGAATGGGGTTCTGGAAACACCATATATTTT. Translation gives CASSEWGSGNTIYF.

The chain's CDR3 is CASSQDGAETQYF. Written as DNA, the CDR3 is TGCGCCAGCAGCCAAGATGGGGCAGAGACCCAGTACTTC. This chain links TRBV4-3 with TRBJ2-5; D is perhaps TRBD1 (5 bases). V gave up 0 bases and J gave up 4 bases, with 6 bases separating them. The CDR3 is made up of 13 amino acids. The germline V gene encodes CDR1 LGHNA and CDR2 YSLEER.

The V gene is TRBV4-1, the J gene TRBJ2-3; D is ambiguous. V was shortened by 3 bases and J by 7 bases, with 14 bases between the two germline ends. The germline CDR1 and CDR2 sequences are MGHRA and YSYEKL. This CDR3 region has 14 residues. The CDR3 spells CASSQIGFSHTQYF. CDR3 coding DNA: TGCGCCAGCAGCCAGATAGGGTTTTCACATACGCAGTATTTT.

The chain is built from TRBV27 and TRBJ1-3; 9 nucleotides agree with TRBD1. The CDR3 consists of 17 residues. The J segment lost 7 bases and the V segment lost 4 bases, leaving 14 bases of the junction unmatched. CDR1 MNHEY and CDR2 SMNVEV come from the germline V gene (reference sequence). The CDR3 DNA reads TGTGCCAGCAGTTCCCTTCAGCGGACAGGGGACGTCAACACCATATATTTT. Its translation is CASSSLQRTGDVNTIYF.

The chain uses TRBV25-1 and TRBJ1-4, with 8 bases lining up with TRBD1. Germline CDR1 MGHDK, CDR2 SYGVNS. The CDR3 loop spans 15 amino acids. After removal of 1 base from V and 5 bases from J, the junction contained 3 bases not matched to a gene. The CDR3 is CASSEWDRRNEKLFF. For the CDR3, the DNA is TGTGCCAGCAGTGAATGGGACAGGAGGAATGAAAAACTGTTTTTT.

The chain recombines TRBV27 with TRBJ2-2; the match to TRBD2 covers 8 bases. CDR3 length: 14 amino acids. Germline V CDR1 and CDR2: MNHEY, SMNVEV (reference sequence). The J segment lost 4 bases and the V segment lost 8 bases, leaving 6 bases of the junction unmatched. The CDR3 loop is CASAGTRGTGELFF. The CDR3 DNA reads as TGTGCCAGCGCCGGGACTAGGGGCACCGGGGAGCTGTTTTTT.

Notes on this clone: Distinct nucleotide sequences in the sample also encode this CDR3. The chain employs TRBV27 and TRBJ2-1; 10 bases align to TRBD2. V was clipped by 2 bases and J by 6 bases; unmatched bases: 4. This CDR3 has 15 amino acids. CDR1 MNHEY and CDR2 SMNVEV come from the germline V gene (reference sequence). The CDR3 DNA reads TGTGCCAGCAGTTTAAGGACTAGCGGATTCAATGAGCAGTTCTTC. Amino acids: CASSLRTSGFNEQFF.

The V call is TRBV5-6, the J call TRBJ2-5; D call uncertain. This CDR3 contains 12 residues. The V end lost 1 base, the J end lost 5 bases, and 6 bases lay between the germline ends. Germline lookup yields CDR1 SGHDT and CDR2 YYEEEE. Written as DNA, the CDR3 is TGTGCCAGCAGCTTGTTTGGGGAGACCCAGTACTTC. This gives the protein CASSLFGETQYF.

As concerns this clone: Other DNA sequences from this sample encode an identical CDR3 as well. V and J are TRBV6-5 and TRBJ2-7; tentative D call: TRBD2 (6 bases). With 2 bases removed from V and 7 bases from J, the gap between germline ends came to 6 bases. The CDR3 has 11 residues. Germline assignment: CDR1 MNHEY and CDR2 SVGAGI. DNA for the CDR3: TGTGCCAGCAGTTACGGGGGGGAGCAGTACTTC. Translating it yields CASSYGGEQYF.

The chain employs TRBV28 and TRBJ1-2, with D possibly TRBD1 on 5 matching bases. Deletions cut 8 bases from V and 4 bases from J, with 20 bases between. Germline V lookup: CDR1 MDHEN, CDR2 SYDVKM. The CDR3 extends over 15 amino acids. Here the CDR3 DNA reads TGTGCCAGCCGATCCAGACTTGGGACCCCCTATGGCTACACCTTC. It specifies CASRSRLGTPYGYTF.

V and J are TRBV5-1 and TRBJ2-1; TRBD2 matches 11 bases. The CDR3 has 17 amino acids. The germline gives CDR1 SGHRS, CDR2 YFSETQ. V was pared by 0 bases and J by 0 bases, with 2 bases of the junction left unmatched. The CDR3 DNA sequence: TGCGCCAGCAGCTTGGGACTAGCGGGGCACTCCTACAATGAGCAGTTCTTC. This translates into CASSLGLAGHSYNEQFF.

The chain couples TRBV7-9 to TRBJ2-1; D possibly corresponds to TRBD2 (6 bases). The CDR3 contains 16 residues. Germline CDR1 SEHNR, CDR2 FQNEAQ (reference sequence). V lost 2 bases, J lost 6 bases, and 17 bases lay in between. In DNA form, the CDR3 reads TGTGCCAGCAGCTTACCTCTGGGGGGATTATCCAATGAGCAGTTCTTC. Protein sequence: CASSLPLGGLSNEQFF. The complete variable domain, with remaining parts taken from reference TRBV7-9 and TRBJ2-1, reads DTGVSQNPRHKITKRGQNVTFRCDPISEHNRLYWYRQTLGQGPEFLTYFQNEAQLEKSRLLSDRFSAERPKGSFSTLEIQRTEQGDSAMYLCASSLPLGGLSNEQFFGPGTRLTVL.

This clone is a singleton in its sample. The V gene is TRBV6-1, the J gene TRBJ1-4; TRBD1 matches 8 bases. This CDR3 spans 14 amino acids. Germline assignment: CDR1 MNHNS and CDR2 SASEGT. V lost 2 bases to trimming and J lost 5 bases; unmatched junction nucleotides: 1. The CDR3 sequence is CASSERTGNEKLFF. The CDR3 coding sequence is TGTGCCAGCAGTGAAAGGACAGGGAATGAAAAACTGTTTTTT.

The chain links TRBV6-6 to TRBJ2-2; TRBD1 aligns across 8 bases. The V gene's germline CDR1 is MNHNY and CDR2 SVGAGI (reference sequence). CDR3 length equals 13 residues. V lost 6 bases, J lost 5 bases, and 2 bases stayed unmatched. This CDR3 reads CASSHRGTGELFF. CDR3 nucleotides: TGTGCCAGCAGCCACAGGGGGACCGGGGAGCTGTTTTTT.

This rearrangement joins TRBV11-2 to TRBJ2-3; D call uncertain. From germline, CDR1 is SGHAT and CDR2 FQNNGV. V lost 7 bases, J lost 3 bases, and 14 bases lay in between. The CDR3 runs 14 residues. CDR3 region: CASTVELGTDTQYF. The CDR3 DNA is TGTGCCAGCACGGTGGAATTGGGGACAGATACGCAGTATTTT.